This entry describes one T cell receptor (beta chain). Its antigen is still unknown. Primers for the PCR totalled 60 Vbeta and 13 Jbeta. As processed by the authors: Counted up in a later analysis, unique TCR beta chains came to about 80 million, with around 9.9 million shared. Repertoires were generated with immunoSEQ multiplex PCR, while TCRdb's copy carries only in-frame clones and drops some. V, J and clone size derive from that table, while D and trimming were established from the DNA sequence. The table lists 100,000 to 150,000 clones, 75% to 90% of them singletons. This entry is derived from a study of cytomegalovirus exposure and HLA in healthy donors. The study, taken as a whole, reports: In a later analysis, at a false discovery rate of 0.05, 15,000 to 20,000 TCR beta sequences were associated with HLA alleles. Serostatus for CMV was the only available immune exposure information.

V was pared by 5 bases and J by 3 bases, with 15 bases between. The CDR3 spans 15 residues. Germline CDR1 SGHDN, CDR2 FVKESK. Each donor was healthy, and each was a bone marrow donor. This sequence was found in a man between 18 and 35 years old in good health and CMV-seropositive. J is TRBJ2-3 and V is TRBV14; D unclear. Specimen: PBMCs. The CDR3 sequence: CASSATAPRTDTQYF. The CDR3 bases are TGTGCCAGCAGCGCTACTGCTCCTAGAACAGATACGCAGTATTTT.